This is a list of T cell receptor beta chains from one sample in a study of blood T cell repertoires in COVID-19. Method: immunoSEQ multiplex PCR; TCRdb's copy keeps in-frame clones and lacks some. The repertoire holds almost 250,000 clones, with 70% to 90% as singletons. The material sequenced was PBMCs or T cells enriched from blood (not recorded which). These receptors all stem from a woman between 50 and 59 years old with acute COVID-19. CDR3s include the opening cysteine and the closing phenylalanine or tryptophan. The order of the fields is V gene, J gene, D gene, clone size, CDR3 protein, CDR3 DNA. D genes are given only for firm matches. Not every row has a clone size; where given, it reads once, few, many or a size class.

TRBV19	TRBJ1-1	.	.	CASRLSRGPNTEAFF	TGTGCCAGTAGGCTGTCCAGGGGACCGAACACTGAAGCTTTCTTT
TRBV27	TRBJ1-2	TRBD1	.	CASSPWTGPNYGYTF	TGTGCCAGCAGTCCTTGGACAGGGCCTAACTATGGCTACACCTTC
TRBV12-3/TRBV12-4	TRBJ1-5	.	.	CASSFGGGGPQHF	TGTGCCAGCAGTTTTGGGGGGGGAGGGCCCCAGCATTTT
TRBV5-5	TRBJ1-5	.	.	CASSFGEGGNQPQHF	TGTGCCAGCAGCTTCGGAGAGGGCGGCAATCAGCCCCAGCATTTT
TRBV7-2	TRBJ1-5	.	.	CASSLGHLTPQHF	TGTGCCAGCAGCTTGGGACATCTGACCCCCCAGCATTTT
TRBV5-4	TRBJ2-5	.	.	CASSLGMAGTTYQETQYF	TGTGCCAGCAGCTTGGGGATGGCCGGGACAACGTACCAAGAGACCCAGTACTTC
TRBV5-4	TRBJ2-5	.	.	CASSGLGQGGETQYF	TGTGCCAGCAGCGGTTTAGGACAGGGAGGGGAGACCCAGTACTTC
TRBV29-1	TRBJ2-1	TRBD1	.	CSVVTGAHEQFF	TGCAGCGTGGTGACAGGGGCCCATGAGCAGTTCTTC
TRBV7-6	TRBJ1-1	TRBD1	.	CASSPLRGQGEGRTEAFF	TGTGCCAGCAGCCCGCTGAGAGGACAGGGGGAAGGTAGAACTGAAGCTTTCTTT
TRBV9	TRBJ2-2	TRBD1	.	CASSLTGTVRDTGELFF	TGTGCCAGCAGTTTAACAGGGACAGTACGTGACACCGGGGAGCTGTTTTTT
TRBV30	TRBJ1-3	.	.	CAWSPRGLHSGNTIYF	TGTGCCTGGAGTCCTAGGGGGTTGCACTCTGGAAACACCATATATTTT
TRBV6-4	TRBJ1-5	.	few	CASSQGSNQPQHF	TGTGCCAGCAGCCAGGGAAGCAATCAGCCCCAGCATTTT
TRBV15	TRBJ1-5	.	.	CATRLAGGRGPQHF	TGTGCCACCAGACTAGCGGGGGGGCGAGGGCCCCAGCATTTT
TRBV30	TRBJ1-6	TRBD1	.	CAWSVRGQGYSPLHF	TGTGCCTGGAGTGTACGGGGACAGGGCTATTCACCCCTCCACTTT
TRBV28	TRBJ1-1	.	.	CASRPDSSISRAFF	TGTGCCAGCAGACCTGACAGCTCGATATCTCGAGCTTTCTTT
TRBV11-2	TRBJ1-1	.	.	CASSLDRGTEAFF	TGTGCCAGCAGCTTAGATAGGGGTACTGAAGCTTTCTTT
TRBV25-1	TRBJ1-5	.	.	CASSESGRAQPQHF	TGTGCCAGCAGTGAATCCGGCAGGGCCCAGCCCCAGCATTTT
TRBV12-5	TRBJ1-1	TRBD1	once	CASGSRDSRDTEAFF	TGTGCTAGTGGTTCCCGGGACAGCAGGGACACTGAAGCTTTCTTT
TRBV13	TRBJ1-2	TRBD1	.	CASRGTGGSYGYTF	TGTGCCAGCAGGGGGACAGGGGGGAGCTATGGCTACACCTTC
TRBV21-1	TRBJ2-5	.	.	CARSGEGSETQYF	TGTGCCCGTTCAGGGGAGGGGTCGGAGACCCAGTACTTC
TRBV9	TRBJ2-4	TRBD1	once	CASSGQATDRGRNIQYF	TGTGCCAGCAGCGGACAAGCCACGGACAGGGGAAGAAACATTCAGTACTTC
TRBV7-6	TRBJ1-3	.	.	CASSLVRGSGNTIYF	TGTGCCAGCAGCTTAGTCAGGGGCTCTGGAAACACCATATATTTT
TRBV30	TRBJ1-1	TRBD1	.	CAWSVPGGAGGAFF	TGTGCCTGGAGTGTTCCAGGGGGCGCGGGTGGCGCTTTCTTT
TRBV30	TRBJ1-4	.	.	CAWSPPGEKLFF	TGTGCCTGGAGTCCCCCAGGTGAAAAACTGTTTTTT
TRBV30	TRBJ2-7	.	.	CAWSVHLSPGVVYEQYF	TGTGCCTGGAGTGTCCACCTCTCCCCGGGGGTGGTCTACGAGCAGTACTTC
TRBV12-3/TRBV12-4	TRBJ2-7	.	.	CASSPSEEQYF	TGTGCCAGCAGTCCCTCCGAGGAGCAGTACTTC
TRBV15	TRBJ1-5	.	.	CATSRGEGNQPQHF	TGTGCCACCAGCAGAGGAGAAGGCAATCAGCCCCAGCATTTT
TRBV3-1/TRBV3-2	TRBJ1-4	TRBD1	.	CASSLRTGNEKLFF	TGTGCCAGCAGCCTCAGGACAGGGAATGAAAAACTGTTTTTT
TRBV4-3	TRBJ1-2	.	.	CASSQDLQGLSYGYTF	TGCGCCAGCAGCCAAGATCTTCAGGGACTGAGCTATGGCTACACCTTC
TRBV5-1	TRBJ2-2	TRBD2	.	CASSLAGTSGGNTGELFF	TGCGCCAGCAGCTTGGCCGGGACTAGCGGAGGGAACACCGGGGAGCTGTTTTTT
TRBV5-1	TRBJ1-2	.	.	CASSLAGRSYYGYTF	TGCGCCAGCAGCTTGGCGGGGAGAAGCTACTATGGCTACACCTTC
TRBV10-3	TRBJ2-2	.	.	CAIGRTGELFF	TGTGCCATCGGGAGAACCGGGGAGCTGTTTTTT
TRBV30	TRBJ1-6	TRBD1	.	CAWSLPGTGVFRNSPLHF	TGTGCCTGGAGTCTCCCCGGGACAGGGGTTTTTAGGAATTCACCCCTCCACTTT
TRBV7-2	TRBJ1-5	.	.	CASSFRADNQPQHF	TGTGCCAGCAGCTTCAGGGCTGATAATCAGCCCCAGCATTTT
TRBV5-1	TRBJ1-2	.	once	CASSSPQGSGYTF	TGCGCCAGCAGCTCACCACAGGGCAGTGGCTACACCTTC
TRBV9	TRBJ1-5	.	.	CASSVGHREPQPQHF	TGTGCCAGCAGCGTAGGGCACAGGGAGCCCCAGCCCCAGCATTTT
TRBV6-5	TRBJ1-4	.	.	CASSTGGLIEKLFF	TGTGCCAGCAGCACGGGGGGGCTGATAGAAAAACTGTTTTTT
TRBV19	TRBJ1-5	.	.	CASSIDRQGDQPQHF	TGTGCCAGTAGTATAGATCGGCAGGGCGATCAGCCCCAGCATTTT
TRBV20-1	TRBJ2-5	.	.	CSVRDSETQYF	TGCAGTGTTCGGGACTCCGAGACCCAGTACTTC
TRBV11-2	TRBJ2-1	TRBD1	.	CASSDWTGQNEQFF	TGTGCCAGCAGCGACTGGACAGGGCAAAATGAGCAGTTCTTC
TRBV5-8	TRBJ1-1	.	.	CASSSGQIDTEAFF	TGTGCCAGCAGCTCCGGACAGATAGACACTGAAGCTTTCTTT
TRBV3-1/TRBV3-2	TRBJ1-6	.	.	CASSQATGNSPLHF	TGTGCCAGCAGCCAAGCGACGGGGAATTCACCCCTCCACTTT
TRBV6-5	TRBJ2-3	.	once	CATHPGGRGGDTQYF	TGTGCCACCCACCCCGGGGGGCGGGGTGGAGATACGCAGTATTTT
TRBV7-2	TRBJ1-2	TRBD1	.	CASSDGQGSYGYTF	TGTGCCAGCAGCGACGGACAGGGATCTTATGGCTACACCTTC
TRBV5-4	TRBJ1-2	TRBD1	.	CASSVQGANYGYTF	TGTGCCAGCAGCGTACAGGGGGCGAACTATGGCTACACCTTC
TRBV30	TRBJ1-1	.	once	CAWRKRGTTEAFF	TGTGCCTGGAGGAAAAGGGGGACCACTGAAGCTTTCTTT